The 8 T cell receptor beta chains listed next were all sequenced from one sample in a study of preoperative IRX-2 immunotherapy in early breast cancer. Profiling relied on immunoSEQ multiplex PCR, and the TCRdb table lists in-frame clones only, not all of them. This table has approximately 100,000 clones, about nine tenths appearing once. Sample treatment: preoperative locoregional IRX-2 cytokine immunotherapy. The specimen comprised tumor tissue, sampled after IRX-2 immunotherapy. The receptors derive from a human donor with breast cancer.

The J gene is TRBJ2-6, the V gene TRBV11-3; D uncertain. The CDR3 spans 15 residues. Looked up from germline, CDR1 is SGHNT and CDR2 is YENEEA. V lost 0 bases and J lost 0, with 3 bases in between. In nucleotides, the CDR3 is TGTGCCAGCAGCTTAGAGTACTCTGGGGCCAACGTCCTGACTTTC. This sequence encodes CASSLEYSGANVLTF.

This clone has just a few counts. V usage is TRBV12-5 and J usage is TRBJ1-4; a possible D gene is TRBD1 (5 bases). Germline lookup yields CDR1 LGHNT and CDR2 FRNRAP. This CDR3 is built from 16 residues. V lost 0 bases and J lost 4, with 12 bases in between. CDR3 sequence reads: CASGLVLGHSNEKLFF. The CDR3 DNA reads as TGTGCTAGTGGTTTGGTACTTGGACACAGTAATGAAAAACTGTTTTTT.

Note on this clone: The junction and the germline gene differ at one end; a read error may be behind it. The chain uses TRBV7-7 and TRBJ2-1; a possible D gene is TRBD2 (6 bases). Germline CDR1 SSHAT, CDR2 FNYEAQ (reference sequence). CDR3 length equals 15 residues. The CDR3 loop is CASSLGVGRYNEQFF. DNA for the CDR3: TGTGCTAGCAGCTTGGGGGTCGGGAGATACAATGAGCAGTTCTTC.

This CDR3 is CASSYRSSYEQYF. Here the CDR3 DNA reads TGTGCCAGCAGTTACAGGTCGAGCTACGAGCAGTACTTC. V usage is TRBV6-8 and J usage is TRBJ2-7; D unresolved. Germline loops: CDR1 MNHGY, CDR2 SAAAGT. V was trimmed by 2 bases and J by 3 bases, leaving 8 bases between them. CDR3 length equals 13 residues.

The chain's CDR3 is CASSAQASYEQYF. The DNA of the CDR3 is TGTGCCAGCAGTGCACAAGCCTCCTACGAGCAGTACTTC. The chain is built from TRBV6-8 and TRBJ2-7, with D unclear. Germline-derived CDR1 and CDR2 are MNHGY and SAAAGT. Trimming cost V 5 bases and J 0 bases, with 8 bases left between them. This CDR3 region has 13 residues.

The J gene is TRBJ1-2, the V gene TRBV29-1; D may be TRBD1 (6 bases). The CDR3 is made up of 13 amino acids. In germline, CDR1 is SQVTM, CDR2 ANQGSEA. Trimming pared 0 bases from V and 4 bases from J, leaving 9 bases between. The CDR3 DNA reads TGCAGCGTTGAAGACGAAGGGGGCTATGGCTACACCTTC. Translated: CSVEDEGGYGYTF.

V and J are TRBV30 and TRBJ2-1; D call uncertain. This CDR3 has 13 residues. From germline, CDR1 is GTSNPN and CDR2 SVGIG (reference sequence). V dropped 3 bases and J dropped 9 bases, with 15 bases sitting between them. The CDR3 sequence: CAWRSTSLGEQFF. CDR3 in DNA: TGTGCCTGGAGGTCGACCTCTTTGGGTGAGCAGTTCTTC.

The chain carries TRBV28 and TRBJ1-5, with a weak D call TRBD1 (6 bases). The CDR3 is made up of 16 amino acids. Germline V CDR1 and CDR2: MDHEN, SYDVKM. Trimming removed 5 bases at V and 7 bases at J, with 21 bases between. CDR3 region: CASSRVKAQGGQPQHF. CDR3 DNA sequence: TGTGCCAGCAGTCGGGTAAAGGCACAGGGCGGGCAGCCCCAGCATTTT.